The 4 T cell receptor beta chains below were found in one sample sequenced in a study of Tregs in tolerant kidney transplant recipients. Assay used: immunoSEQ multiplex PCR; TCRdb lists only in-frame clones, some missing. Of about 61,000 clones listed, 80% to 90% are singletons. The sequencing here drew on Tregs from blood, taken before the transplant. These receptors originate from a human donor who received a combined kidney and bone marrow transplant.

V is TRBV2 and J is TRBJ2-1; TRBD2 matches 8 bases. The ends lost 5 bases at V and 1 base at J; junction bases unmatched: 4. This CDR3 has 15 amino acids. The germline V gene has CDR1 SNHLY and CDR2 FYNNEI. CDR3 coding DNA: TGTGCCAGCAGTTCAGGCGGGAGGTCCTACAATGAGCAGTTCTTC. Translated: CASSSGGRSYNEQFF.

The CDR3 bases are TGTGCCAGCAGTCCTCTGGGACCCCTCCACTTT. It is translated as CASSPLGPLHF. The V and J genes are TRBV28 and TRBJ1-6; D uncertain. This CDR3 has 11 amino acids. V gave up 5 bases and J gave up 12 bases, with 8 bases separating them. Germline-derived CDR1 and CDR2 are MDHEN and SYDVKM.

The V and J genes are TRBV5-6 and TRBJ2-1, with TRBD2 matching 9 bases. V dropped 1 base and J dropped 2; count of bases not matched to a gene: 1. The CDR3 is made up of 15 amino acids. The germline V gene encodes CDR1 SGHDT and CDR2 YYEEEE. Written as DNA, the CDR3 is TGTGCCAGCAGCTTGACTAGCGGGCCCTACAATGAGCAGTTCTTC. As protein: CASSLTSGPYNEQFF. The full variable domain, in which reference TRBV5-6 and TRBJ2-1 provide the parts outside the CDR3, is DAGVTQSPTHLIKTRGQQVTLRCSPKSGHDTVSWYQQALGQGPQFIFQYYEEEERQRGNFPDRFSGHQFPNYSSELNVNALLLGDSALYLCASSLTSGPYNEQFFGPGTRLTVL.

This rearrangement joins TRBV2 to TRBJ1-5; TRBD1 is a possible D gene (5 bases). Germline V gene data show CDR1 as SNHLY and CDR2 as FYNNEI. The V end was cut by 1 base, the J end by 4 bases, with 11 bases between. This CDR3 has 15 amino acids. In DNA form, the CDR3 reads TGTGCCAGCAGTGAAGGCCGGGGCGCTAATCAGCCCCAGCATTTT. This codes for CASSEGRGANQPQHF.